Detailed here is one T cell receptor (beta chain). The sample belongs to a study of blood T cell repertoires in COVID-19. Trimming stripped 4 bases from V and 15 bases from J, with 15 bases between. Germline lookup yields CDR1 KGHDR and CDR2 SFDVKD. This CDR3 is built from 12 residues. Method: immunoSEQ multiplex PCR; TCRdb's copy keeps in-frame clones and lacks some. The table has 110,000 to 150,000 clones, 82% seen once. This clonotype originated in a woman older than 75 with acute or convalescent COVID-19. The genes are TRBV24-1 and TRBJ2-1; D possibly corresponds to TRBD2 (5 bases). Sequenced: peripheral blood. The CDR3 coding sequence is TGTGCCACCAGTGACCGGGTCGGACTCCGGTTCTTC. Protein sequence: CATSDRVGLRFF.